A single sample is the source of the 32 T cell receptor beta chains below, sequenced in a study of blood T cells in healthy people across ages. Primers used in a second PCR of about 6 to 12 cycles were a sample-barcoded 5' primer and a J-beta primer mix. One entry per CDR3 protein results from TCRdb running MiXCR on the 5' RACE reads. The data hold just under 900,000 distinct CDR3 sequences, with around 28% observed a single time. Sequencing input: blood. The receptors stem from a woman of 80 years or more in good health.

A few counts support this clonotype. A much larger clone differs from this one at a single base, so this may be a read error. The CDR3 coding sequence is TGCAGTGCTAGGCCCTCGGAGGGACAGGGACGCAATGAGCAGTACTTC. Its translation: CSARPSEGQGRNEQYF. This chain links TRBV20-1 with TRBJ2-5, with 9 nucleotides matching TRBD1. Germline V gene lookup returns CDR1 DFQATT and CDR2 SNEGSKA (reference sequence). J was trimmed by 11 bases and V by 3 bases; bases with no gene match: 19. This CDR3 comprises 16 residues.

Worth noting for this clonotype: A much larger clone differs by one base, so this may be a read error. The chain has TRBV6-1 and TRBJ1-2; 7 positions match TRBD1. The V segment lost 6 bases and the J segment 3 bases; nucleotides outside the gene matches: 4. The CDR3 length is 13 residues. Per germline, CDR1 MNHNS and CDR2 SASEGT. DNA of the CDR3: TGTGCCAGCAGGGACGGGACAGACTATGGCTACACCTTC. It is translated as CASRDGTDYGYTF.

The chain joins TRBV9 to TRBJ2-1, with 7 bases aligning to TRBD2. With V trimmed by 4 bases and J by 8 bases, 12 bases remained unmatched. The CDR3 is made up of 15 amino acids. The germline V gene encodes CDR1 SGDLS and CDR2 YYNGEE. CDR3 sequence reads: CASSLQRGDSDEQFF. CDR3 sequence (DNA): TGTGCCAGCAGCTTACAACGGGGGGATAGTGATGAGCAGTTCTTC. The full variable domain, in which reference TRBV9 and TRBJ2-1 provide the parts outside the CDR3, is DSGVTQTPKHLITATGQRVTLRCSPRSGDLSVYWYQQSLDQGLQFLIQYYNGEERAKGNILERFSAQQFPDLHSELNLSSLELGDSALYFCASSLQRGDSDEQFFGPGTRLTVL.

This clonotype was picked up one time. The chain links TRBV7-8 to TRBJ2-1; no firm D call. CDR3 length equals 14 residues. The ends were cut back, 2 bases at V and 2 bases at J, with 7 bases in the middle. Germline-derived CDR1 and CDR2 are SGHVS and FQNEAQ. In DNA, the CDR3 is TGTGCCAGCAGCTTACGATCGGCCTACAATGAGCAGTTCTTC. The encoded protein is CASSLRSAYNEQFF.

Comment on this clonotype: This may come from a read error, since a much larger clone is one base off. The chain carries TRBV7-2 and TRBJ2-4; D is perhaps TRBD2 (6 bases). Judging by the DNA end, TRBJ2-5 fits better; the J call may be wrong. The CDR3 is 14 residues long. Germline-derived CDR1 and CDR2 are SGHTA and FQGNSA. The CDR3 reads CTSSLSRGRETQYF. The CDR3 region has the DNA TGTACCAGCAGCTTAAGCCGGGGGAGGGAGACCCAGTACTTC.

CDR3 loop: CASSQETFQPQHF. The CDR3 DNA is TGCGCCAGCAGCCAAGAAACTTTTCAGCCCCAGCATTTT. The V gene is TRBV4-3, the J gene TRBJ1-5; D is ambiguous. CDR1 and CDR2 (germline): LGHNA, YSLEER. The CDR3 loop spans 13 amino acids. V lost 0 bases, J lost 6 bases, and 6 bases lay in between.

This clonotype was seen many times. Here the CDR3 reads CASSRTVAGVETQYF. The CDR3 DNA sequence: TGTGCCAGCAGCAGAACGGTAGCGGGGGTCGAGACCCAGTACTTC. The chain employs TRBV11-2 and TRBJ2-5; 9 bases are a match to TRBD2. CDR3 length equals 15 residues. V dropped 5 bases and J dropped 5; count of bases not matched to a gene: 9. The V gene's germline CDR1 is SGHAT and CDR2 FQNNGV.

The V and J genes are TRBV6-6 and TRBJ1-5, with TRBD1 as a possible D gene (6 bases). The CDR3 sequence is 16 residues long. CDR1 MNHNY and CDR2 SVGAGI come from the germline V gene (reference sequence). The V end was cut by 5 bases, the J end by 0 bases, with 14 bases between. The CDR3 loop reads CASSNTGRGSNQPQHF. The CDR3 nucleotides are TGTGCCAGCAGTAATACAGGGAGAGGTAGCAATCAGCCCCAGCATTTT.

This clonotype has only a few counts. The DNA of the CDR3 is TGCGCCAGCAGTGAGACAGGGACCTCGGGGACCCAGTTCTTC. Its translation: CASSETGTSGTQFF. V gene TRBV10-1 combines with J gene TRBJ2-1, with a weak D call TRBD1 (6 bases). Germline loops: CDR1 WNHNN, CDR2 SYGVQD (reference sequence). This CDR3 has 14 amino acids. Trimming removed 2 bases at V and 13 bases at J, with 18 bases between.

Regarding this clonotype: This may come from a read error, since a much larger clone is one base off. The chain employs TRBV30 and TRBJ2-3, with 8 bases lining up with TRBD2. The CDR3 is 15 amino acids. Germline loops: CDR1 GTSNPN, CDR2 SVGIG (reference sequence). V shed 1 base and J 2 bases; nucleotides not matched to a gene: 5. CDR3 in amino acids: CAWSGSGGTTDTQYF. The CDR3 DNA reads TGTGCCTGGAGTGGCTCGGGGGGGACCACAGATACGCAGTATTTT.

The CDR3 nucleotides are TGTGCCACCAGTAGACTCAACAATGAGCAGTTCTTC. It is translated as CATSRLNNEQFF. The V and J genes are TRBV24-1 and TRBJ2-1; D remains ambiguous. The CDR3 is 12 amino acids. CDR1 is KGHDR and CDR2 is SFDVKD in the germline V gene. V was cut by 6 bases and J by 5 bases, with 7 bases left in between.

This clonotype has at least ten counts. This chain links TRBV3-1 with TRBJ1-2; 7 positions match TRBD1. The CDR3 is made up of 15 amino acids. Per the germline V gene, CDR1 is LGHDT and CDR2 is YNNKEL (reference sequence). Trimming at V came to 1 base and at J to 8 bases, leaving 10 bases not matched to a gene. The CDR3: CASSQVYFTGEGYTF. Here the CDR3 DNA reads TGTGCCAGCAGCCAAGTCTACTTCACAGGGGAGGGCTACACCTTC.

This clonotype was detected many times. The chain couples TRBV20-1 to TRBJ1-5; perhaps TRBD1 as D (6 bases). The CDR3 is 19 residues long. Trimming left V 3 bases short and J 0 bases short, with 24 bases between. CDR1 and CDR2 from the germline V gene are DFQATT and SNEGSKA (reference sequence). CDR3 sequence reads: CSASGVGRGGEYSNQPQHF. The CDR3 DNA is TGCAGTGCTAGCGGGGTGGGCAGGGGAGGGGAATATAGCAATCAGCCCCAGCATTTT.

In the case of this clonotype: A single base separates this from a much larger clone, so it may be a read error. V usage is TRBV4-3 and J usage is TRBJ1-1; D is unresolved. Germline V gene lookup returns CDR1 LGHNA and CDR2 YSLEER. The CDR3 contains 13 residues. CDR3 in DNA: TGCGACAGCAGCCAAGATAGATGGACTGAAGCTTTCTTT. It encodes CDSSQDRWTEAFF.

The J gene is TRBJ1-5, the V gene TRBV12-3 or TRBV12-4; D is ambiguous. CDR3 length: 15 residues. The V and J ends lost 6 bases and 0 bases respectively, with 12 bases between them. The CDR3 coding sequence is TGTGCCAGCAGCCCCAACCGGGTTAGCAATCAGCCCCAGCATTTT. Its translation: CASSPNRVSNQPQHF.

The chain links TRBV4-3 to TRBJ2-7; D gene unclear. Trimming removed 4 bases from V and 4 bases from J, with 5 bases in between. CDR1 is LGHNA, CDR2 YSLEER, per germline. The CDR3 runs 11 residues. The CDR3 spells CASSREYEQYF. In DNA, the CDR3 is TGCGCCAGCAGCCGAGAATACGAGCAGTACTTC.

The gene calls are TRBV11-2 and TRBJ2-1; 8 bases fit TRBD2. V lost 4 bases to trimming and J lost 9 bases; unmatched junction nucleotides: 14. The germline V gene encodes CDR1 SGHAT and CDR2 FQNNGV. The CDR3 runs to 16 residues. In DNA form, the CDR3 reads TGTGCCAGCAGCTCGCGGGGGGCCGCTAGGCGTGGTGAGCAGTTCTTC. This codes for CASSSRGAARRGEQFF.

In its sample, this clonotype was seen many times. This rearrangement joins TRBV7-2 to TRBJ2-7, with 7 nucleotides matching TRBD1. CDR3 length: 15 residues. Germline V gene data show CDR1 as SGHTA and CDR2 as FQGNSA. J was trimmed by 4 bases and V by 5 bases; bases with no gene match: 11. CDR3 residues: CASSPSTGMGYEQYF. CDR3 in DNA: TGTGCCAGCAGCCCGTCGACAGGGATGGGGTACGAGCAGTACTTC.

In its sample, this clonotype was seen many times. The CDR3 sequence is CASGSQPAGMDTQYF. The CDR3 bases are TGTGCCAGCGGGTCGCAACCAGCGGGGATGGATACGCAGTATTTT. This chain uses TRBV6-2 or TRBV6-3 with TRBJ2-3, with 7 positions matching TRBD2. The ends lost 8 bases at V and 6 bases at J; junction bases unmatched: 14. This CDR3 contains 15 residues. Germline values: CDR1 MNHEY, CDR2 SVGEGT.

The chain uses TRBV10-3 and TRBJ2-7, with 10 bases aligning to TRBD2. V was clipped by 3 bases and J by 7 bases; unmatched bases: 6. Germline V gene data show CDR1 as ENHRY and CDR2 as SYGVKD. This CDR3 region has 14 residues. The CDR3 DNA reads as TGTGCCATCAGTGACTCTAGCGGGGGTGCTGAGCAGTACTTC. Translation: CAISDSSGGAEQYF.

Points on this clonotype: Given a much more abundant clone one base away, this may be a read error. The rearrangement links TRBV2 to TRBJ1-2; 8 nucleotides align to TRBD1. Germline trimming cut 4 bases from V and 4 bases from J; bases unmatched to any gene: 8. Germline CDR1 SNHLY, CDR2 FYNNEI. CDR3 length: 15 amino acids. The CDR3: CASSGRQGRIYGYTF. Here the CDR3 DNA reads TGTGCCAGCAGTGGTCGACAGGGGAGGATCTATGGCTACACCTTC.

This clonotype came up a few times. The chain recombines TRBV27 with TRBJ2-3, with TRBD2 matching over 10 bases. The CDR3 covers 17 residues. Per germline, CDR1 MNHEY and CDR2 SMNVEV (reference sequence). J lost 0 bases, V lost 6 bases, and 9 bases had no gene match. CDR3 sequence: CASRPWGSGGSTDTQYF. DNA for the CDR3: TGTGCCAGCAGGCCCTGGGGTAGCGGGGGGAGCACAGATACGCAGTATTTT.

This chain connects TRBV12-3 or TRBV12-4 to TRBJ2-3; D is unclear. The germline V and J ends were trimmed by 7 bases and 11 bases, with 22 bases remaining between them. The CDR3 totals 14 residues. This chain's CDR3 is CASIPRDRADVQYF. DNA of the CDR3: TGTGCCAGCATCCCTAGAGACCGCGCAGATGTGCAGTATTTT.

The chain combines TRBV20-1 with TRBJ2-7; D unresolved. CDR1 and CDR2 (germline): DFQATT, SNEGSKA (reference sequence). Between the trimmed V and J ends, which lost 5 bases and 0 bases, there was a span of 14 bases. The CDR3 covers 14 residues. This CDR3 reads CSAPDTRSSYEQYF. The CDR3 bases are TGCAGTGCTCCCGACACCAGGAGCTCCTACGAGCAGTACTTC.

This clonotype was detected many times. The chain uses TRBV9 and TRBJ2-5; D is ambiguous. Trimming removed 4 bases at V and 0 bases at J, with 13 bases between. The CDR3 covers 15 residues. The germline CDR1 and CDR2 sequences are SGDLS and YYNGEE. CDR3 sequence: CASSPRDTYQETQYF. The CDR3 coding sequence is TGTGCCAGCAGCCCCCGAGACACGTACCAAGAGACCCAGTACTTC.

In this sample, this clonotype turned up a few times. A single base separates this from a much larger clone, so it may be a read error. This chain links TRBV6-5 with TRBJ2-1; perhaps D is TRBD1 or TRBD2 (6 bases each). The CDR3 has 13 residues. Germline-derived CDR1 and CDR2 are MNHEY and SVGAGI. V was clipped by 6 bases and J by 7 bases, with 13 bases between them. CDR3 amino acids: CASRLTGRNEQFF. The DNA of the CDR3 is TGTGCCAGCAGATTAACAGGGAGGAATGAGCAGTTCTTC.

This chain connects TRBV4-1 to TRBJ1-1; D remains unclear. This CDR3 comprises 15 residues. The V gene's germline CDR1 is MGHRA and CDR2 YSYEKL. The V end was cut by 4 bases, the J end by 1 base, with 13 bases between. CDR3: CASSPRVGRNTEAFF. Here the CDR3 DNA reads TGCGCCAGCAGCCCCCGGGTGGGGAGGAACACTGAAGCTTTCTTT.

V and J are TRBV24-1 and TRBJ2-2, with no clear D. The CDR3 is 15 amino acids. Germline CDR1 reads KGHDR; CDR2 reads SFDVKD. Trimming took 0 bases from V and 7 from J, leaving 11 bases between them. The CDR3 DNA sequence: TGTGCCACCAGTGATTTGCGTTTCCGTAGCGGGGAGCTGTTTTTT. This codes for CATSDLRFRSGELFF.

This rearrangement joins TRBV6-6 to TRBJ1-1; D is possibly TRBD1 (6 bases). Germline V gene data show CDR1 as MNHNY and CDR2 as SVGAGI (reference sequence). The CDR3 is made up of 14 amino acids. Deletions cut 7 bases from V and 5 bases from J, with 17 bases between. The CDR3 region is CASIPGGAGTEAFF. Here the CDR3 DNA reads TGTGCCAGCATACCCGGGGGCGCGGGGACTGAAGCTTTCTTT.

This rearrangement joins TRBV20-1 to TRBJ2-2, with 8 bases lining up with TRBD2. After removal of 2 bases from V and 7 bases from J, the junction contained 6 bases not matched to a gene. CDR1 DFQATT and CDR2 SNEGSKA come from the germline V gene (reference sequence). The CDR3 covers 14 residues. The CDR3 loop reads CSARSEAGVGELFF. CDR3 DNA: TGCAGTGCTAGATCCGAAGCGGGGGTCGGGGAGCTGTTTTTT.

Note on this clonotype: A much larger clonotype is one base distant, so this may be a read error. The V call is TRBV6-1, the J call TRBJ2-3; TRBD2 aligns across 8 bases. The germline V gene has CDR1 MNHNS and CDR2 SASEGT. CDR3 length: 14 residues. Unmatched junction bases numbered 6, after V lost 5 bases and J lost 5 bases. The CDR3 bases are TGTGCCAGCAGTCCGGGAGGGACGGGAGATACGCAGTATTTT. Protein sequence: CASSPGGTGDTQYF.

This clonotype was seen a few times. V and J are TRBV6-5 and TRBJ1-5, with TRBD1 matching 9 bases. The CDR3 contains 20 residues. Germline values: CDR1 MNHEY, CDR2 SVGAGI. V lost 2 bases, J lost 0 bases, and 14 bases stayed unmatched. The CDR3 nucleotides are TGTGCCAGCAGTTACGCCGTAGCCTTACAGGGGGCGAATAGCAATCAGCCCCAGCATTTT. Its protein is CASSYAVALQGANSNQPQHF.